This is a list of T cell receptor beta chains from one sample in a study of control samples from healthy donors and cancer patients. Assay: immunoSEQ multiplex PCR; the TCRdb copy retains only in-frame clones and omits some. The repertoire includes roughly 100,000 clones, 92% of them detected once, and 2% to 3% sits in the top ten. The sample comprised blood. The receptors shown here come from a young woman in good health. Each CDR3 is given without its conserved first and last residue. Each record gives: clone size, J gene, V gene, CDR3 protein. Clone size is stated in some rows and not others, as once, few, many or a class when expanded.

once,TRBJ2-7,TRBV5-1,ASSVTDRGHEQY
-,TRBJ1-5,TRBV28,ASSSDRVGNQPQH
-,TRBJ1-4,TRBV2,VTAERTAATRNEKLF
-,TRBJ1-3,TRBV30,AWSVLAGAGNTIY
-,TRBJ2-3,TRBV5-1,ASSVTSGPQDTQY
-,TRBJ2-6,TRBV5-1,ASSLTGAGANVLT
-,TRBJ1-6,TRBV29-1,SARNENSPLH
-,TRBJ2-3,TRBV5-6,ASSLKDTQY
-,TRBJ2-3,TRBV25-1,ASSLREIISGRDTQY
-,TRBJ2-7,TRBV4-3,ASSQGPTSSYEQY
-,TRBJ1-1,TRBV11-3,ASSPTENTEAF
-,TRBJ1-5,TRBV30,AWSIDGAPQH
-,TRBJ2-6,TRBV19,ASSGRERGSGANVLT
-,TRBJ1-1,TRBV3-1/TRBV3-2,ASSLTNHLAEAF
-,TRBJ1-6,TRBV30,AWGAASSSPLH
-,TRBJ1-6,TRBV27,ASSPRTATHSPLH
-,TRBJ2-5,TRBV4-3,ASSQDLGLPIETQY
-,TRBJ2-3,TRBV9,ASSVGGPTDTQY
-,TRBJ1-1,TRBV19,ASTTTQGTEAF
-,TRBJ1-6,TRBV20-1,SASEQGALYNSPLH
-,TRBJ2-3,TRBV9,ASSVGSGTDTQY
-,TRBJ2-5,TRBV29-1,SVEYRGGQETQY
few,TRBJ1-2,TRBV29-1,SVRHAGYGYT
-,TRBJ2-2,TRBV9,ASSVEASGGPGSAGELF
-,TRBJ1-5,TRBV6-5,ASSPGTGIHQPQH
-,TRBJ1-4,TRBV21-1,ASSREGGKTNEKLF
-,TRBJ1-2,TRBV5-1,ASSLEGVNGYT
-,TRBJ2-3,TRBV7-2,ASSPSAGLSQY
few,TRBJ1-5,TRBV19,ASSSAGFNQPQH
-,TRBJ2-7,TRBV6-1,ASSVAASYEQY
-,TRBJ2-2,TRBV6-5,ASSRQGDTGELF
few,TRBJ1-6,TRBV19,ASTRTADNSPLH
-,TRBJ2-5,TRBV11-2,ASSLGETQY
-,TRBJ2-1,TRBV4-1,ASSHLRTSGGGNEQF
-,TRBJ2-3,TRBV27,ASSRVIRTDTQY
-,TRBJ1-4,TRBV27,ASTSGITPNEKLF
-,TRBJ1-4,TRBV6-1,ASSDGLARGLNEKLF